Below are 19 T cell receptor beta chains sequenced from a single sample in a study of T cell repertoires in cytomegalovirus infection (dated by TCRdb to the late 2010s). Their cognate antigens are unknown. Sample treatment or condition, as interpreted from the label and publication: in vitro stimulation with specific CMV peptide epitopes to enrich CMV-specific T cells. Data came from an Illumina HiSeq 1500. Starting from the raw public reads, TCRdb applied fastp trimming at Q25, assembled clones with MiXCR and retained in-frame beta chains. When rows share a CDR3 protein, they turn into one entry using the most common DNA and genes. The sample contains approximately 910,000 distinct CDR3 sequences, roughly 31% of them found a single time. The leading ten clones occupy about an eighth of the sample. This sample comprised cultured CD8+ T cells from PBMCs, obtained from culture after CMV antigen stimulation. These receptors were obtained from a human donor in good health (CMV status not recorded). Some clones in this sample may be carry-over from other donors' samples.

This clonotype has just a few counts. The gene calls are TRBV25-1 and TRBJ2-2; D is possibly TRBD2 (7 bases). There are 20 residues in the CDR3. The germline gives CDR1 MGHDK, CDR2 SYGVNS. Trimming removed 0 bases at V and 1 base at J, with 21 bases between. In nucleotides, the CDR3 is TGTGCCAGCAGTGAATATTACCAGAATCCGGGGGGCCTGAACACCGGGGAGCTGTTTTTT. Its protein is CASSEYYQNPGGLNTGELFF.

This clonotype came up many times. V and J are TRBV4-1 and TRBJ2-1; the D gene is possibly TRBD2 (6 bases). Germline CDR1 MGHRA, CDR2 YSYEKL. This CDR3 contains 16 residues. Between the trimmed V and J ends, which lost 2 bases and 9 bases, there was a span of 20 bases. Here the CDR3 reads CASSQSPGLTYLEQFF. The CDR3 DNA sequence: TGCGCCAGCAGCCAATCCCCGGGACTTACCTACCTTGAGCAGTTCTTC.

The chain employs TRBV6-1 and TRBJ2-7; D is unresolved. The CDR3 runs to 13 residues. Per the germline V gene, CDR1 is MNHNS and CDR2 is SASEGT. V lost 5 bases to trimming and J lost 0 bases, with 8 bases between them. In DNA form, the CDR3 reads TGTGCCAGCAGTTATTTCTACTCCTACGAGCAGTACTTC. Protein sequence: CASSYFYSYEQYF.

For this clonotype: Given a much more abundant clone one base away, this may be a read error. The rearrangement uses TRBV4-1 and TRBJ1-2; a possible D gene is TRBD1 (6 bases). The CDR3 length is 14 residues. CDR1 and CDR2 (germline): MGHRA, YSYEKL. The CDR3 DNA reads as TGCGTCAGCAGCCAAGAGGGGGTCAACTATGGCTACACCTTC. Translating gives CVSSQEGVNYGYTF.

V usage is TRBV24-1 and J usage is TRBJ1-1, with 7 bases fitting TRBD1. This CDR3 contains 13 residues. Germline V gene sequence: CDR1 KGHDR, CDR2 SFDVKD. V dropped 4 bases and J dropped 11; count of bases not matched to a gene: 9. CDR3 in amino acids: CATSDQTGIEAFF. CDR3 coding DNA: TGTGCCACCAGTGACCAGACAGGGATTGAGGCTTTCTTT.

On this clonotype itself: A read error is likely, as this CDR3 ends without the conserved phenylalanine or tryptophan. This chain uses TRBV6-1 with TRBJ1-1; D is uncertain. The germline V gene encodes CDR1 MNHNS and CDR2 SASEGT. This CDR3 has 14 amino acids. The V end was cut by 4 bases, the J end by 1 base, with 10 bases between. CDR3 sequence: CASSGYGSNTEAFV. CDR3 DNA sequence: TGTGCCAGCAGTGGGTACGGATCGAACACTGAAGCTTTCGTT.

This clonotype was observed a handful of times. The chain uses TRBV7-9 and TRBJ1-2; TRBD1 might be the D (6 bases). Germline V gene sequence: CDR1 SEHNR, CDR2 FQNEAQ (reference sequence). The CDR3 covers 13 residues. Trimming left V 6 bases short and J 3 bases short, with 11 bases between. This CDR3 is CASRLGGHYGYTF. DNA of the CDR3: TGTGCCAGCAGGCTCGGGGGCCACTATGGCTACACCTTC.

This clonotype was detected ten times or more. The chain joins TRBV7-2 to TRBJ2-1; 9 positions agree with TRBD1. CDR3 length: 16 amino acids. Trimming removed 4 bases from V and 5 bases from J; junction bases left unmatched: 9. Germline-derived CDR1 and CDR2 are SGHTA and FQGNSA. The CDR3 DNA sequence: TGTGCCAGCAGCTCTATCGGACAGGGGAAAAACAATGAGCAGTTCTTC. This gives the protein CASSSIGQGKNNEQFF.

The chain carries TRBV29-1 and TRBJ1-4, with D possibly being TRBD1 (5 bases). The germline V gene has CDR1 SQVTM and CDR2 ANQGSEA. Between the trimmed V and J ends, which lost 4 bases and 3 bases, there was a span of 12 bases. The length of the CDR3 is 14 residues. The CDR3, as DNA: TGCAGCGTTGCTCCAGGGTCGGCTAATGAAAAACTGTTTTTT. This gives the protein CSVAPGSANEKLFF.

The rearrangement links TRBV7-6 to TRBJ1-6; D not certain. The ends were cut back, 1 base at V and 6 bases at J, with 7 bases in the middle. Germline V gene sequence: CDR1 SGHVS, CDR2 FNYEAQ. CDR3 length equals 14 residues. The CDR3: CASSLVQANSPLHF. The CDR3 DNA is TGTGCCAGCAGCTTAGTGCAGGCTAATTCACCCCTCCACTTT.

This clonotype was counted at least ten times. V gene TRBV7-8 combines with J gene TRBJ2-1; 10 bases match TRBD2. Germline V gene data show CDR1 as SGHVS and CDR2 as FQNEAQ. CDR3 length equals 16 residues. The trim removed 3 bases at V and 10 bases at J, leaving 12 bases unmatched. CDR3 DNA sequence: TGTGCCAGCAGCTTTCCCTTGAGCGGGGGGGTAGGGGAGCAGTTCTTC. Translation gives CASSFPLSGGVGEQFF.

This clonotype has at least ten counts. The chain recombines TRBV5-1 with TRBJ2-1, with 8 bases that match TRBD2. This CDR3 comprises 17 residues. V dropped 2 bases and J dropped 4; count of bases not matched to a gene: 11. The germline CDR1 and CDR2 sequences are SGHRS and YFSETQ. CDR3 nucleotide sequence: TGCGCCAGCAGCTTCGCTGTTGAGCGGGGGACTTACAATGAGCAGTTCTTC. This translates into CASSFAVERGTYNEQFF.

The rearrangement uses TRBV12-3 or TRBV12-4 and TRBJ1-2; no clear D. The CDR3 totals 14 residues. Trimming left V 6 bases short and J 4 bases short, with 15 bases between. The CDR3 reads CASSPGPFPYGYTF. The CDR3 DNA sequence: TGTGCCAGCAGCCCCGGGCCTTTCCCCTATGGCTACACCTTC.

The chain links TRBV27 to TRBJ2-1, with TRBD2 matching 9 bases. Losses at the gene ends were 1 base for V and 7 bases for J; bases not matched to a gene: 8. The CDR3 runs 16 residues. From germline, CDR1 is MNHEY and CDR2 SMNVEV (reference sequence). CDR3 amino acids: CASSLFGGGGHNEQFF. DNA of the CDR3: TGTGCCAGCAGTTTATTTGGCGGGGGGGGGCATAATGAGCAGTTCTTC.

The genes are TRBV6-8 and TRBJ2-5, with 8 nucleotides matching TRBD1. V lost 3 bases, J lost 5 bases, and 5 bases stayed unmatched. This CDR3 has 14 amino acids. CDR1 is MNHGY, CDR2 SAAAGT, per germline. The CDR3 protein is CASSYTGGWETQYF. In DNA form, the CDR3 reads TGTGCCAGCAGTTATACAGGGGGATGGGAGACCCAGTACTTC.

This clonotype occurred a few times. The chain has TRBV4-1 and TRBJ2-1; TRBD1 or TRBD2 may be the D gene (5 bases each). There are 19 residues in the CDR3. The germline gives CDR1 MGHRA, CDR2 YSYEKL. Deletions cut 4 bases from V and 7 bases from J, with 29 bases between. The CDR3 here is CASSLTGTTPALEKNEQFF. The DNA for the CDR3 is TGCGCCAGCAGCCTTACCGGGACCACCCCGGCCCTCGAAAAAAATGAGCAGTTCTTC.

The V and J genes are TRBV7-8 and TRBJ1-2, with a possible D match to TRBD1 (5 bases). V was clipped by 4 bases and J by 8 bases, with 20 bases between them. Germline CDR1 reads SGHVS; CDR2 reads FQNEAQ. CDR3 length: 15 residues. The DNA for the CDR3 is TGTGCCAGCAGCTCCGCGGGATTAAGGGGCGCAGGCTACACCTTC. Translated: CASSSAGLRGAGYTF.

CDR3 protein: CASTGHLYNEQFF. The CDR3 DNA sequence: TGTGCCAGCACGGGACACCTCTACAATGAGCAGTTCTTC. The V and J genes are TRBV6-6 and TRBJ2-1; D possibly corresponds to TRBD1 (6 bases). The CDR3 runs 13 residues. Between the trimmed V and J ends, which lost 7 bases and 3 bases, there was a span of 10 bases. Per germline, CDR1 MNHNY and CDR2 SVGAGI (reference sequence).

This sequence joins TRBV15 and TRBJ1-3; D is unresolved. This CDR3 is built from 16 residues. CDR1 and CDR2 from the germline V gene are LNHNV and YYDKDF (reference sequence). Trimming took 4 bases from V and 0 from J, leaving 13 bases between them. The CDR3 is CATSNPSTNSGNTIYF. In DNA form, the CDR3 reads TGTGCCACCAGCAACCCAAGTACCAACTCTGGAAACACCATATATTTT.